These T cell receptor beta chains were read from a single sample in a study of blood T cell repertoires in COVID-19. Profiled with immunoSEQ multiplex PCR; TCRdb holds only in-frame clones, not every one. This repertoire shows fewer than 350,000 clones, 85% found once; its top ten account for 2% to 3%. Sample: PBMCs or T cells enriched from blood (not recorded which). The receptors come from a woman between 45 and 60 years old who had recovered from COVID-19. Both conserved end residues are part of each CDR3. A D gene is named only where the DNA matches it firmly. Only some rows state a clone size, as once, few, many or a class for expanded clones.

clone size	D gene	V gene	J gene	CDR3 DNA	CDR3 protein
-	-	TRBV29-1	TRBJ2-5	TGCAGCGTTGATGTTAACAGAGAGACCCAGTACTTC	CSVDVNRETQYF
-	TRBD1	TRBV27	TRBJ2-6	TGTGCCAGCAGTTTATTTGGTGGGGGGACAGGGGCTCTTCGGGCCAACGTCCTGACTTTC	CASSLFGGGTGALRANVLTF
-	-	TRBV19	TRBJ1-3	TGTGCCAGTAGTAATCCAGGGATCTCCTCTGGAAACACCATATATTTT	CASSNPGISSGNTIYF
-	-	TRBV30	TRBJ1-2	TGTGCCTGGAGTTTTTCAGGGGAAGGGGGGGTCTATGGCTACACCTTC	CAWSFSGEGGVYGYTF
-	-	TRBV9	TRBJ1-1	TGTGCCAGCAAAAATGTCGGCGGCACTGAAGCTTTCTTT	CASKNVGGTEAFF
-	TRBD2	TRBV2	TRBJ2-1	TGTGCCAGCAGGGGGACTAGCGGGAGCCAGGAGCAGTTCTTC	CASRGTSGSQEQFF
-	TRBD2	TRBV5-1	TRBJ2-7	TGCGCCAGCAGGAGACTAGCGGGAGCCCTCTCCTACGAGCAGTACTTC	CASRRLAGALSYEQYF
few	-	TRBV7-9	TRBJ2-7	TGTGCCAGCAGCTTAGAAACCGGTAGTTACGAGCAGTACTTC	CASSLETGSYEQYF
-	TRBD2	TRBV11-2	TRBJ2-7	TGTGCCAGCAGCTTAGAGATAGGAACTAGCGAAATCTCCTACGAGCAGTACTTC	CASSLEIGTSEISYEQYF
-	TRBD1	TRBV30	TRBJ2-2	TGTGCCTCTACCCGGGACAGGGGGCTGTCCCGGGCCGGGGAGCTGTTTTTT	CASTRDRGLSRAGELFF
-	TRBD1	TRBV9	TRBJ1-1	TGTGCCAGCAGCCGTCCCGGGACAGGGTCGGACACTGAAGCTTTCTTT	CASSRPGTGSDTEAFF
-	-	TRBV10-3	TRBJ2-5	TGTGCCATCAAGACGGCGGAGCTGCAAGAGACCCAGTACTTC	CAIKTAELQETQYF
-	TRBD1	TRBV7-3	TRBJ2-7	TGTGCCAGCAGCCCAGGACAGGGCCCCCCCTACGAGCAGTACTTC	CASSPGQGPPYEQYF
-	TRBD2	TRBV7-2	TRBJ2-7	TGTGCCAGCAGCCCAGAGTCACTAGCGGGATCCGAGCAGTACTTC	CASSPESLAGSEQYF
-	-	TRBV5-1	TRBJ1-4	TGCGCCAGCAGCTACGGCTCGGACAGAACTAATGAAAAACTGTTTTTT	CASSYGSDRTNEKLFF
few	-	TRBV28	TRBJ1-2	TGTGCCAGCAGCTTACAGGAAAGCTACACCTTC	CASSLQESYTF
few	TRBD1	TRBV19	TRBJ2-1	TGTGCCAGTAGTATTGGGACAGACTCCTACAATGAGCAGTTCTTC	CASSIGTDSYNEQFF
-	-	TRBV7-2	TRBJ2-5	TGTGCCAGCAGCCTTACTTGGACAGAGGAGACCCAGTACTTC	CASSLTWTEETQYF
-	-	TRBV4-3	TRBJ2-7	TGCGCCAGCAGCCAAGAGTTAGCGGAATACTACGAGCAGTACTTC	CASSQELAEYYEQYF
-	-	TRBV5-1	TRBJ2-4	TGCGCCAGCAGCTTTCTGACAGTTTGTCCGTACTTC	CASSFLTVCPYF
-	-	TRBV7-2	TRBJ2-3	TGTGCCAGCAGCTCGACTAGTCTTTCCACAGATACGCAGTATTTT	CASSSTSLSTDTQYF
-	TRBD1	TRBV5-4	TRBJ2-5	TGTGCCAGCAGCCCGAGGTTTGTAACAGGGGAAGAGACCCAGTACTTC	CASSPRFVTGEETQYF
-	TRBD2	TRBV18	TRBJ2-7	TGTGCCAGCTCACCATCCGCGGGAGTTGGACTCGAGCAGTACTTC	CASSPSAGVGLEQYF
-	-	TRBV7-9	TRBJ1-1	TGTGCCAGCAGCTTTGTAGCTACTACTGAAGCTTTCTTT	CASSFVATTEAFF
-	-	TRBV27	TRBJ2-7	TGTGCCAGCAGTGTCAGCTCCTACGAGCAGTACTTC	CASSVSSYEQYF
-	-	TRBV28	TRBJ2-3	TGTGCCAGCAGTTTAGGGCAGGGGACCACAGATACGCAGTATTTT	CASSLGQGTTDTQYF
once	-	TRBV11-2	TRBJ1-3	TGTGCCAGCAGCTTAGCCGGAGGCGTGAGCTCTGGAAACACCATATATTTT	CASSLAGGVSSGNTIYF
-	TRBD1	TRBV28	TRBJ2-3	TGTGCCAGCAGCTTCGGGACAGGGGGAACGTATACGCAGTATTTT	CASSFGTGGTYTQYF
few	-	TRBV2	TRBJ1-6	TGTGCCAGCAGGTGGACAAGTTATAATTCACCCCTCCACTTT	CASRWTSYNSPLHF
-	TRBD2	TRBV4-2	TRBJ2-1	TGTGCCAGCAGCCAAGATGCGGCTAGCGGGGGGGGATACAATGAGCAGTTCTTC	CASSQDAASGGGYNEQFF
few	-	TRBV30	TRBJ1-6	TGTGCCTGGACAGGGGTTTTCGATTCACCCCTCCACTTT	CAWTGVFDSPLHF
once	TRBD2	TRBV3-1/TRBV3-2	TRBJ2-1	TGTGCCAGCAGCCAAGACGGCGGATCCGGGACTAGCGGGGGGCTTGAGCAGTTCTTC	CASSQDGGSGTSGGLEQFF
-	-	TRBV5-4	TRBJ1-2	TGTGCCAGCAGCTTAACCGACAGAAACTATGGCTACACCTTC	CASSLTDRNYGYTF
few	TRBD1	TRBV30	TRBJ1-5	TGTGCCTGGAGTCTTGGGACAGGGAAGATCGGCAATCAGCCCCAGCATTTT	CAWSLGTGKIGNQPQHF
-	TRBD2	TRBV23-1	TRBJ2-7	TGCGCCAGTGGGGAGGGCCCAGGAGCCTACGAGCAGTACTTC	CASGEGPGAYEQYF
-	-	TRBV28	TRBJ1-4	TGTGCCAGCAGTGTCTCTCCAGGGGTGCAAAAACTGTTTTTT	CASSVSPGVQKLFF
-	-	TRBV28	TRBJ2-3	TGTGCCAGCAGTCCGCCGGCAGGAACTAGCACAGATACGCAGTATTTT	CASSPPAGTSTDTQYF
-	TRBD1	TRBV7-3	TRBJ1-2	TGTGCCAGCAGCTTACGCCAGGGGGATGGCTACACCTTC	CASSLRQGDGYTF
few	TRBD2	TRBV5-4	TRBJ2-7	TGTGCCAGCAGTCTTAGCGGGAGGCCCAACGAGCAGTACTTC	CASSLSGRPNEQYF
-	-	TRBV7-2	TRBJ1-6	TGTGCCAGCAGCTTACGGGGTAGGGCTAATTCACCCCTCCACTTT	CASSLRGRANSPLHF
-	TRBD1	TRBV5-1	TRBJ1-3	TGCGCCAGCAGCTTGTACCCGGGACAGGGGAGCTCTGGAAACACCATATATTTT	CASSLYPGQGSSGNTIYF
few	-	TRBV25-1	TRBJ2-1	TGTGCCAGCAGCCCTCGGGGAAACAATGAGCAGTTCTTC	CASSPRGNNEQFF
few	-	TRBV19	TRBJ1-1	TGTGCCAGTACCTCAGATCCCGGGACAAACCACGGAACTGAAGCTTTCTTT	CASTSDPGTNHGTEAFF
few	TRBD1	TRBV25-1	TRBJ2-3	TGTGCCAGCAGTGCCTGGGACAGGGAGACAGATACGCAGTATTTT	CASSAWDRETDTQYF
-	-	TRBV27	TRBJ1-6	TGTGCCAGCAGTTTCGCTGAGAGGGTACAGAATTCACCCCTCCACTTT	CASSFAERVQNSPLHF
-	TRBD2	TRBV7-2	TRBJ2-3	TGTGCCAGCAGGAAGACTGGGGGACTAGCGGGGGGAGATACGCAGTATTTT	CASRKTGGLAGGDTQYF